The clone carrying this T cell receptor (beta chain) was observed a few times. This entry comes from a study of T cells after yellow fever vaccination. One entry per CDR3 protein results from TCRdb running MiXCR on the 5' RACE reads. This sample has 300,000 to 350,000 distinct CDR3 sequences; approximately 12% occur once, and the top ten carry approximately 3%. CDR1 ENHRY and CDR2 SYGVKD come from the germline V gene. V was shortened by 0 bases and J by 0 bases, with 10 bases between the two germline ends. CDR3 length: 16 amino acids. This sample comprised CD4+ T cells sorted from PBMCs, obtained 45 days after the yellow fever booster vaccination. The chain is built from TRBV10-3 and TRBJ2-3, with a tentative D call TRBD2 (6 bases). The receptor's source is a man between 18 and 29 years old who received the YFV17D yellow fever vaccine. The CDR3 nucleotides are TGTGCCATCAGTGAGTCTTGGGGGAGGAGCACAGATACGCAGTATTTT. Amino acids: CAISESWGRSTDTQYF.